The clone carrying this TCR beta chain has a handful of counts. Its target is unknown. CDR3 size: 14 residues. The V and J ends lost 8 bases and 0 bases, in that order; junction bases with no gene match: 5. Germline-derived CDR1 and CDR2 are LNHNV and YYDKDF (reference sequence). This sample is drawn from a study of identical twins. General study findings and limits: Beta out-of-frame twin sharing showed a weaker excess.

TCRdb used MiXCR to reprocess the 5' RACE reads, holding one entry per CDR3 protein. The table records about 280,000 distinct CDR3 sequences, around 8.8% of them present only once. These records were also assigned to another study, of yellow fever vaccine responses in identical twins.

This receptor was identified in a woman aged 18-29 years in good health. The genes are TRBV15 and TRBJ1-1; 8 nucleotides line up with TRBD1. The specimen was memory (CD45RO+) T cells sorted from blood. The CDR3 reads CATSTGGLNTEAFF. In DNA, the CDR3 is TGTGCCACCTCTACAGGGGGTTTGAACACTGAAGCTTTCTTT. Supplemented by reference TRBV15 and TRBJ1-1, the full variable domain reads DAMVIQNPRYQVTQFGKPVTLSCSQTLNHNVMYWYQQKSSQAPKLLFHYYDKDFNNEADTPDNFQSRRPNTSFCFLDIRSPGLGDTAMYLCATSTGGLNTEAFFGQGTRLTVV.